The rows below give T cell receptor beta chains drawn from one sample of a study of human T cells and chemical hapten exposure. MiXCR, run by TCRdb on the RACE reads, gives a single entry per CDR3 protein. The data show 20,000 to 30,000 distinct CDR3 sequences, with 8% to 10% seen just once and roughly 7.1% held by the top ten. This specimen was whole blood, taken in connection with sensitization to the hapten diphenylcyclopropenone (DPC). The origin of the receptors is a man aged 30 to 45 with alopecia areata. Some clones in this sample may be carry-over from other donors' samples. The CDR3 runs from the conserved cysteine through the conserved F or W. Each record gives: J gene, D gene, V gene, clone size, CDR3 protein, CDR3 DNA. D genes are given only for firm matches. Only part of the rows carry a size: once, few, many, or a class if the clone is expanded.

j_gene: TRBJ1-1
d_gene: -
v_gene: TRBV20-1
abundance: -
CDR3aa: CSARDFSLSTEAFF
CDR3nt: TGCAGTGCTAGAGATTTTTCGCTGAGCACTGAAGCTTTCTTT

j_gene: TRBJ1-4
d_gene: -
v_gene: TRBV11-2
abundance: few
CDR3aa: CASSLDWGSHGLFF
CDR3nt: TGTGCCAGCAGCTTAGATTGGGGCAGCCATGGACTGTTTTTT

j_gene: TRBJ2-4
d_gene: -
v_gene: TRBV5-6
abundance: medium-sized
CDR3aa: CASSRGSIDIQYF
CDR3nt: TGTGCCAGCAGCAGGGGAAGCATAGACATTCAGTACTTC

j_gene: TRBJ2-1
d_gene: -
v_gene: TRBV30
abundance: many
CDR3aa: CAWMGRSYNEQFF
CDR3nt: TGTGCCTGGATGGGGAGGTCCTACAATGAGCAGTTCTTC

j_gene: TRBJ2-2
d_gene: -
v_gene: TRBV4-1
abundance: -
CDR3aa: CASSQLTPNTGELFF
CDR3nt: TGCGCCAGCAGCCAACTGACACCGAACACCGGGGAGCTGTTTTTT

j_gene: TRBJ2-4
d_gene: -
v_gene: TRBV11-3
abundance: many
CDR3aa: CASSLWATNIQYF
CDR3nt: TGTGCCAGCAGCTTATGGGCCACTAACATTCAGTACTTC

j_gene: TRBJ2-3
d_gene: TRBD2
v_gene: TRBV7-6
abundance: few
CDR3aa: CASSLGRLVAGRDTDTQYF
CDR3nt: TGTGCCAGCAGCTTAGGTAGGCTGGTAGCGGGACGAGACACAGATACGCAGTATTTT

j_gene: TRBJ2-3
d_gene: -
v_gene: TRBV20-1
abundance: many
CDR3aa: CSARKGPVGDTQYF
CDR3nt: TGCAGTGCTAGAAAGGGACCTGTAGGAGATACGCAGTATTTT

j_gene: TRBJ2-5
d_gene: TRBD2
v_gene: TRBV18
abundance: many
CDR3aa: CASSPSLAGQETQYF
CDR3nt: TGTGCCAGCTCGCCCTCCCTAGCGGGACAAGAGACCCAGTACTTC

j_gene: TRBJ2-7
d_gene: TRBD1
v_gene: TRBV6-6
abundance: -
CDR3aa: CASRTGTGGDYEQYF
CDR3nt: TGTGCCAGCAGGACCGGGACAGGGGGCGATTACGAGCAGTACTTC

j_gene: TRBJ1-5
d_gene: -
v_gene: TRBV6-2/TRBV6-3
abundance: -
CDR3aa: CASSYAGAGNQPQHF
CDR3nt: TGTGCCAGCAGTTACGCGGGGGCGGGCAATCAGCCCCAGCATTTT

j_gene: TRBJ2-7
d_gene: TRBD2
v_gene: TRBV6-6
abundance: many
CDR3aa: CASSFPGTSGRHQEDEQYF
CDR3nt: TGTGCCAGCAGTTTCCCTGGGACTAGCGGGAGGCATCAGGAGGACGAGCAGTACTTC

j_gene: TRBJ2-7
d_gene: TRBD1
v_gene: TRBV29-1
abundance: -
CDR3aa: CSVVRDSWGEQYF
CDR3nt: TGCAGCGTTGTCCGGGACAGCTGGGGCGAGCAGTACTTC

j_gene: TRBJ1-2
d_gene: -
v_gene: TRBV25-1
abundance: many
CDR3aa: CASSELGHLDGYTF
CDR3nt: TGTGCCAGCAGTGAATTGGGACATCTCGATGGCTACACCTTC

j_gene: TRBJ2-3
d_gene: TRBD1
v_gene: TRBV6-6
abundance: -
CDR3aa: CASSSPRDRGTDTQYF
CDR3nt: TGTGCCAGCAGTTCCCCGAGGGACAGGGGAACAGATACGCAGTATTTT

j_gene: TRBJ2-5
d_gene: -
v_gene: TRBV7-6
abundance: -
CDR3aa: CASSLALLVQETQYF
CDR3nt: TGTGCCAGCAGCTTAGCCTTACTAGTCCAAGAGACCCAGTACTTC

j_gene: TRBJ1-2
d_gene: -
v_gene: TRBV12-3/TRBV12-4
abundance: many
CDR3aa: CASKGGNYGYTF
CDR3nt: TGTGCCAGCAAGGGAGGCAACTATGGCTACACCTTC

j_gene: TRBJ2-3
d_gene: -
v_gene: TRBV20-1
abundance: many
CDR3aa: CSARGEGTDTQYF
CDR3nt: TGCAGTGCGAGAGGGGAGGGCACAGATACGCAGTATTTT

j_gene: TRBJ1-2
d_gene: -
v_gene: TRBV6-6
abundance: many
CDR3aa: CASTGEGYGYTF
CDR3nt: TGTGCCAGCACGGGAGAGGGCTATGGCTACACCTTC

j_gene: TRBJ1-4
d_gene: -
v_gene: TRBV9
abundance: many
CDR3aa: CASSVGTDTATNEKLFF
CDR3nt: TGTGCCAGCAGCGTAGGGACAGATACTGCAACTAATGAAAAACTGTTTTTT

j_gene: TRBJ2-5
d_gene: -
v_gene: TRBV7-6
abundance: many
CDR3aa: CASSLLRGPTGETQYF
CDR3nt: TGTGCCAGCAGCTTATTAAGGGGCCCGACCGGAGAGACCCAGTACTTC

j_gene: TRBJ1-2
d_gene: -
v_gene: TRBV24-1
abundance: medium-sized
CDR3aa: CATSDSRQGSGYTF
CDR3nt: TGTGCCACCAGTGATTCCCGGCAGGGGAGCGGCTACACCTTC

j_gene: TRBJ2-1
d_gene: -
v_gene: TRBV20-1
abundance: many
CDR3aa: CSARRGDRNNNEQFF
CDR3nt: TGCAGTGCTAGGCGCGGGGATAGAAATAACAATGAGCAGTTCTTC

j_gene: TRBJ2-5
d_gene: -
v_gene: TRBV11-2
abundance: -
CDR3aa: CASSEQETQYF
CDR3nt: TGTGCCAGCAGCGAACAAGAGACCCAGTACTTC

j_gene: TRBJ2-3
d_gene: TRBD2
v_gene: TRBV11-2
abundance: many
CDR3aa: CASSLGLAGVTDTQYF
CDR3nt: TGTGCCAGCAGCTTGGGACTAGCGGGAGTCACAGATACGCAGTATTTT

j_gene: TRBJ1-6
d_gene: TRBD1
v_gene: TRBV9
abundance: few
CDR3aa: CASSPGQQNSPLHF
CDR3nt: TGTGCCAGCAGCCCGGGACAGCAGAATTCACCCCTCCACTTT